This is a list of T cell receptor beta chains from one sample in a study of vaccination effects on CD4 cells after COVID-19. No antigen is known for these receptors. Clones were sequenced by immunoSEQ multiplex PCR, and TCRdb holds only the in-frame ones, with some missing. The sample records 30,000 to 35,000 clones, around 73% being singletons. The sample was CD4+ T cells from PBMCs cultured with HCoV-OC43 spike peptides, taken before COVID-19 vaccination. The receptors derive from a human donor who received a COVID-19 vaccine. CDR3s include the opening cysteine and the closing phenylalanine or tryptophan. The D gene is left open where the match is weak. Clone size appears in some rows only: once, few, many, or a class for an expanded clone.

j_call | v_call | cdr3_length | d_call | clone_size | cdr3_aa | cdr3_nt
TRBJ2-7 | TRBV3-1/TRBV3-2 | 15 | TRBD2 | few | CASSLGLAPSYEQYF | TGTGCCAGCAGCCTGGGACTAGCGCCGTCCTACGAGCAGTACTTC
TRBJ2-3 | TRBV5-1 | 15 | TRBD1 | few | CASSLGQGRGDTQYF | TGCGCCAGCAGCTTGGGACAGGGTCGGGGAGATACGCAGTATTTT
TRBJ1-3 | TRBV6-6 | 15 | - | - | CASTDSGISGNTIYF | TGTGCCAGCACTGATTCGGGGATCTCTGGAAACACCATATATTTT
TRBJ2-2 | TRBV30 | 16 | - | - | CAWSQVGGRNTGELFF | TGTGCCTGGAGTCAGGTGGGGGGCCGGAACACCGGGGAGCTGTTTTTT
TRBJ1-3 | TRBV18 | 13 | - | once | CASSPDRGNTIYF | TGTGCCAGCTCACCGGATCGTGGAAACACCATATATTTT
TRBJ1-1 | TRBV28 | 15 | TRBD1 | - | CASDVLGQLNTEAFF | TGTGCCAGCGACGTGTTGGGACAGCTGAACACTGAAGCTTTCTTT
TRBJ2-1 | TRBV24-1 | 15 | TRBD1 | once | CATSDTGGPYNEQFF | TGTGCCACCAGTGATACAGGGGGGCCCTACAATGAGCAGTTCTTC
TRBJ1-4 | TRBV4-1 | 20 | TRBD1 | - | CASSQPWGRTGIDTNEKLFF | TGCGCCAGCAGCCAACCGTGGGGAAGGACAGGGATTGATACTAATGAAAAACTGTTTTTT
TRBJ2-4 | TRBV7-3 | 15 | TRBD2 | - | CASSPGGAGKNIQYF | TGTGCCAGCAGCCCGGGGGGGGCGGGCAAAAACATTCAGTACTTC
TRBJ2-7 | TRBV5-6 | 14 | - | - | CASSKRQESYEQYF | TGTGCCAGCAGCAAAAGACAGGAATCCTACGAGCAGTACTTC
TRBJ2-7 | TRBV5-1 | 15 | - | - | CASSPGGDSSYEQYF | TGCGCCAGCAGCCCTGGTGGGGATAGCTCCTACGAGCAGTACTTC
TRBJ1-2 | TRBV18 | 15 | - | - | CASSPSGQVNYGYTF | TGTGCCAGCTCACCTTCGGGACAAGTGAACTATGGCTACACCTTC
TRBJ2-5 | TRBV5-1 | 12 | - | few | CASRISTETQYF | TGCGCCAGCAGAATCAGCACAGAGACCCAGTACTTC
TRBJ1-2 | TRBV6-5 | 14 | - | - | CASSSRAEGYGYTF | TGTGCCAGCAGTTCTCGAGCGGAGGGCTATGGCTACACCTTC
TRBJ2-2 | TRBV27 | 13 | - | - | CASSFEFTGELFF | TGTGCCAGCAGTTTTGAGTTTACCGGGGAGCTGTTTTTT
TRBJ2-1 | TRBV27 | 12 | - | - | CASSFTYNEQFF | TGTGCCAGCAGTTTTACGTACAATGAGCAGTTCTTC
TRBJ2-1 | TRBV3-1/TRBV3-2 | 12 | - | - | CASSQDRWEQFF | TGTGCCAGCAGCCAAGATCGGTGGGAGCAGTTCTTC
TRBJ2-3 | TRBV5-1 | 15 | - | - | CASSFLGAPTDTQYF | TGCGCCAGCAGCTTTTTAGGGGCGCCCACAGATACGCAGTATTTT
TRBJ2-7 | TRBV28 | 15 | TRBD2 | - | CASSLLAGGRHEQYF | TGTGCCAGCAGTTTACTAGCGGGAGGGCGGCACGAGCAGTACTTC
TRBJ1-5 | TRBV28 | 13 | - | - | CASRLIGNQPQHF | TGTGCCAGCAGGTTAATCGGGAATCAGCCCCAGCATTTT
TRBJ2-3 | TRBV9 | 16 | - | once | CASSVQNGGTTDTQYF | TGTGCCAGCAGCGTCCAGAATGGGGGGACCACAGATACGCAGTATTTT
TRBJ2-1 | TRBV10-3 | 17 | TRBD1 | - | CASIAGSGTGRYNEQFF | TGTGCCTCCATAGCTGGATCCGGGACAGGGAGGTACAATGAGCAGTTCTTC
TRBJ2-7 | TRBV28 | 16 | TRBD2 | - | CASSRLAGSRAYEQYF | TGTGCCAGCAGCCGACTAGCGGGAAGTAGGGCCTACGAGCAGTACTTC
TRBJ2-3 | TRBV4-2 | 16 | TRBD2 | - | CASSPTSGGHTDTQYF | TGTGCCAGCAGCCCAACTAGCGGGGGACACACAGATACGCAGTATTTT
TRBJ1-4 | TRBV19 | 14 | - | - | CASRPSGFNEKLFF | TGTGCCAGTAGGCCCTCGGGATTTAATGAAAAACTGTTTTTT
TRBJ2-5 | TRBV6-2/TRBV6-3 | 17 | TRBD2 | - | CASSYNFASGGGKTQYF | TGTGCCAGCAGTTACAATTTCGCTAGCGGGGGAGGGAAGACCCAGTACTTC